These T cell receptor beta chains were read from a single sample in a study of cytomegalovirus exposure and HLA in healthy donors. Method: immunoSEQ multiplex PCR; TCRdb's copy keeps in-frame clones and lacks some. The sample lists around 94,000 clones, roughly 80% seen once, with roughly 9.1% in the top ten. The sequencing sample was made of PBMCs. All receptors derive from a male donor in good health and CMV-seropositive. CDR3s include the opening cysteine and the closing phenylalanine or tryptophan. The D gene is left open where the match is weak. Not all rows give a size; the values are once, few, many and, for expanded clones, a class.

v_gene	d_gene	j_gene	abundance	CDR3nt	CDR3aa
TRBV28	.	TRBJ2-5	.	TGTGCCAGCAGTTTCGGACTCCAGTACCAAGAGACCCAGTACTTC	CASSFGLQYQETQYF
TRBV5-1	.	TRBJ1-2	.	TGCGCCAGCAGCTTGGAAGGTGGTATGAGGCATGGCTACACCTTC	CASSLEGGMRHGYTF
TRBV10-3	TRBD1	TRBJ2-1	.	TGTGCCGCCAGACAGGGGGCGGAGTACAATGAGCAGTTCTTC	CAARQGAEYNEQFF
TRBV5-1	.	TRBJ2-7	.	TGCGCCAGCAGCCCGGGACATCCCTACGAGCAGTACTTC	CASSPGHPYEQYF
TRBV2	.	TRBJ2-5	.	TGTGCCAGCAGTCTACAGGGGAGCGGGGAGACCCAGTACTTC	CASSLQGSGETQYF
TRBV5-6	.	TRBJ1-3	.	TGTGCCAGCAGCCGCGGAGACACCATATATTTT	CASSRGDTIYF
TRBV7-9	.	TRBJ1-1	.	TGTGCCAGCACCACGGCGGGAGATTTTGAAGCTTTCTTT	CASTTAGDFEAFF
TRBV7-9	TRBD1	TRBJ1-3	.	TGTGCCAGCAGCTACACGGGACAGGGGTTACACACCATATATTTT	CASSYTGQGLHTIYF
TRBV18	TRBD1	TRBJ2-7	.	TGTGCCAGCTCACCTAGTACAGGGGGCCAGAGCTCCTACGAGCAGTACTTC	CASSPSTGGQSSYEQYF
TRBV5-1	.	TRBJ2-1	.	TGCGCCAGCAGCATCACAGGTAACAATGAGCAGTTCTTC	CASSITGNNEQFF
TRBV5-6	.	TRBJ1-2	.	TGTGCCAGCAGCGCCTTTCCGGCGGTCTCCTATGGCTACACCTTC	CASSAFPAVSYGYTF
TRBV7-2	TRBD1	TRBJ2-5	.	TGTGCCAGCAGCGTTCAAGGGGGCGAGACCCAGTACTTC	CASSVQGGETQYF
TRBV27	TRBD2	TRBJ2-7	.	TGTGCCAGCAGGTCTTTAATTAGCGGGAGGAGCTACGAGCAGTACTTC	CASRSLISGRSYEQYF
TRBV7-8	.	TRBJ2-1	once	TGTGCCAGCAGCTTAGCTCCTTACAGTTACAATGAGCAGTTCTTC	CASSLAPYSYNEQFF
TRBV13	TRBD1	TRBJ1-1	.	TGTGCCAGCAGGCCGGGACAGCTGAACACTGAAGCTTTCTTT	CASRPGQLNTEAFF
TRBV6-5	.	TRBJ2-3	.	TGTGCCAGCAGTTTGACATCTAGCACAGATACGCAGTATTTT	CASSLTSSTDTQYF
TRBV7-6	TRBD2	TRBJ2-1	.	TGTGCCAGCAGTCCTAAGCGGGAAGTCGGCAATGAGCAGTTCTTC	CASSPKREVGNEQFF
TRBV28	.	TRBJ2-4	.	TGTGCCATCCCAAATTCCAAAAACATTCAGTACTTC	CAIPNSKNIQYF
TRBV7-2	.	TRBJ1-5	once	TGTGCCAGCAGCTCCGATCTAGCTCAGCCCCAGCATTTT	CASSSDLAQPQHF
TRBV7-7	TRBD1	TRBJ2-5	few	TGTGCCAGCAGCATCAGGGGACAGGGGGTCGGAGAGACCCAGTACTTC	CASSIRGQGVGETQYF
TRBV2	TRBD1	TRBJ2-7	.	TGTGCCAGCAGTGGGGGGACAGGGGACCGGGAGCAGTACTTC	CASSGGTGDREQYF
TRBV5-4	.	TRBJ1-3	.	TGTGCCAGCAGCCTTGGACAGAACTCTGGAAACACCATATATTTT	CASSLGQNSGNTIYF
TRBV19	TRBD2	TRBJ2-2	.	TGTGCCAGTAATCGACTAGCGGGAGCGGTCGGGGAGCTGTTTTTT	CASNRLAGAVGELFF
TRBV7-2	TRBD1	TRBJ1-1	.	TGTGCCAGCAGGAAGGGGGACAGGGGGTATGGTGAAGCTTTCTTT	CASRKGDRGYGEAFF
TRBV7-2	TRBD1	TRBJ1-5	.	TGTGCCAGCAGCTTGCAGGGGGGCAATCAGCCCCAGCATTTT	CASSLQGGNQPQHF
TRBV6-1	TRBD1	TRBJ1-6	.	TGTGCCAGTCGGACAGGGAGCTCCTATAATTCACCCCTCCACTTT	CASRTGSSYNSPLHF
TRBV5-1	TRBD2	TRBJ2-3	once	TGCGCCAGCAGCCCCGGGACTAGCGGGATCACAGATACGCAGTATTTT	CASSPGTSGITDTQYF
TRBV27	.	TRBJ2-1	.	TGTGCCAGCAGTTTAGAGAGGGAGCCGCATAATGAGCAGTTCTTC	CASSLEREPHNEQFF
TRBV5-1	TRBD2	TRBJ2-5	.	TGCGCCAGCAGGCCAGGACTAGCTGGAGAGACCCAGTACTTC	CASRPGLAGETQYF
TRBV27	TRBD1	TRBJ2-7	few	TGTGCCAGCAGGCTTACAGGGGCCCTCTACGAGCAGTACTTC	CASRLTGALYEQYF
TRBV9	.	TRBJ2-1	.	TGTGCCAGCAGCGTAGCTGGGAAGGGGGAGCAGTTCTTC	CASSVAGKGEQFF
TRBV9	.	TRBJ2-1	.	TGTGCCAGCAGCGATACAGGGGAGGTAGACAATGAGCAGTTCTTC	CASSDTGEVDNEQFF
TRBV15	.	TRBJ2-7	.	TGTGCCGCCAGAGCGACGGGAACCTACGAGCAGTACTTC	CAARATGTYEQYF
TRBV6-6	TRBD1	TRBJ2-1	.	TGTGCCAGCACCTCCAGACAGGGGGAAGCGTTAAAGTTCTTC	CASTSRQGEALKFF
TRBV5-1	.	TRBJ2-7	.	TGCGCCAGCAGCTTTCAACAAACCTACGAGCAGTACTTC	CASSFQQTYEQYF
TRBV7-3	.	TRBJ1-2	.	TGTGCCAGCACCCAGGGGCTGTTCCTTAACTATGGCTACACCTTC	CASTQGLFLNYGYTF
TRBV28	.	TRBJ2-7	.	TGTGCCAGCAGCGTCCTCCGGGTCCCCTACGAGCAGTACTTC	CASSVLRVPYEQYF
TRBV6-1	.	TRBJ2-5	few	TGTGCCAGCAGTGTAAGGGACACCCCCAGGGCCCAGTACTTC	CASSVRDTPRAQYF
TRBV30	TRBD1	TRBJ1-2	.	TGTGCCTGTCGGAATTTTGTGGGACAGCCGATCTATGGCTACACCTTC	CACRNFVGQPIYGYTF
TRBV5-6	.	TRBJ1-2	few	TGTGCCAGCAGCTTGGCAGGTACGGGCTACACCTTC	CASSLAGTGYTF
TRBV27	.	TRBJ2-3	few	TGTGCCAGCAGTTTATCAGTTGGCGGGGGCACAGATACGCAGTATTTT	CASSLSVGGGTDTQYF
TRBV7-2	.	TRBJ2-7	.	TGTGCCAGCAGCACACAGACCCCCATTCCCTACGAGCAGTACTTC	CASSTQTPIPYEQYF
TRBV7-9	.	TRBJ1-1	few	TGTGCCAGCAGCTTAAACAAGGGGGCTGAAGCTTTCTTT	CASSLNKGAEAFF
TRBV19	.	TRBJ1-5	.	TGTGCCAGTAGTATAAGGGGTCATCAGCCCCAGCATTTT	CASSIRGHQPQHF
TRBV15	.	TRBJ2-7	.	TGTGCCACCAGCAGAGACCCAAACTACGAGCAGTACTTC	CATSRDPNYEQYF